Described below is a single TCR beta chain sequence and its context. The antigen is undetermined. Additional DNA sequences in this sample encode the identical CDR3. The data were taken from a study of cytomegalovirus exposure and HLA in healthy donors. In the PCR, 60 Vbeta and 13 Jbeta primers were used. Sequencing was performed with immunoSEQ multiplex PCR; in TCRdb, only in-frame clones are kept and a portion is missing. The table has around 91,000 clones, 55% to 75% seen once; the top ten hold about 3.5%. Study-wide results and caveats: Apart from CMV serostatus, no immune exposure information was available.

CDR3 length: 18 residues. V lost 0 bases to trimming and J lost 2 bases; unmatched junction nucleotides: 8. Germline V gene sequence: CDR1 SGHRS, CDR2 YFSETQ. This TCR was recovered from a man aged 55-75 years in good health and CMV-seronegative. The chain uses TRBV5-1 and TRBJ2-5, with 12 bases identical to TRBD2. The sample taken for sequencing was PBMCs. In DNA form, the CDR3 reads TGCGCCAGCAGCTTGGGCGTGGCGACTAGCGGGGGACAAGAGACCCAGTACTTC. Translated, it gives CASSLGVATSGGQETQYF.